A selection of T cell receptor beta chains follows, all from one sample in a study of glioma-infiltrating T cells. TCRdb itself ran the multiplex PCR reads through MiXCR, one entry per CDR3 protein. The profile shows fewer than 500,000 distinct CDR3 sequences, around 45% of them singletons. Sequencing used glioma tissue, nonneoplastic brain tissue, or PBMCs (not recorded which). These receptors came from a human donor with low-grade glioma or glioblastoma, undergoing nonglioma brain surgery, or in good health (not recorded which). CDR3s include the opening cysteine and the closing phenylalanine or tryptophan. A D gene is named only where the DNA matches it firmly. Clone size is given for some rows only: seen once, a few or many times, or a class if the clone is expanded.

length	size	V	D	J	CDR3	DNA
18	NA	TRBV4-1	NA	TRBJ2-3	CASSQGLGASGITETQYF	TGCGCCAGCAGCCAAGGCCTGGGGGCTAGCGGAATCACAGAAACGCAGTATTTT
15	few	TRBV7-2	TRBD2	TRBJ2-1	CASSFLAGGGDEQFF	TGTGCCAGCAGCTTCCTAGCGGGGGGTGGGGATGAGCAGTTCTTC
11	NA	TRBV28	NA	TRBJ1-2	CASSNAYGYTF	TGTGCCAGCAGCAACGCCTATGGCTACACCTTC
13	NA	TRBV20-1	NA	TRBJ1-1	CSARKKLNTEAFF	TGCAGTGCTAGGAAAAAGCTAAACACTGAAGCTTTCTTT
14	NA	TRBV5-6	NA	TRBJ1-6	CASSLRFQNSPLHF	TGTGCCAGCAGCTTGAGGTTTCAAAATTCACCCCTCCACTTT
15	NA	TRBV29-1	NA	TRBJ2-7	CSVTGTMVSSYEQYF	TGCAGCGTTACCGGGACAATGGTCTCAAGCTACGAGCAGTACTTC
12	many	TRBV20-1	NA	TRBJ1-5	CSAEAGNQPQHF	TGCAGTGCTGAGGCTGGTAATCAGCCCCAGCATTTT
13	few	TRBV10-3	NA	TRBJ1-1	CAISELGNTEAFF	TGTGCCATCAGTGAGTTAGGAAACACTGAAGCTTTCTTT
15	many	TRBV28	NA	TRBJ2-3	CASETRHRVSDTQYF	TGTGCCAGCGAGACTAGACATAGGGTGTCAGATACGCAGTATTTT
16	many	TRBV27	NA	TRBJ2-1	CASRPLVAITYNEQFF	TGTGCCAGCAGACCGTTGGTGGCGATCACCTACAATGAGCAGTTCTTC
14	many	TRBV15	NA	TRBJ1-4	CATRWGATNEKLFF	TGTGCCACCAGGTGGGGTGCAACTAATGAAAAACTGTTTTTT
16	NA	TRBV4-1	NA	TRBJ2-1	CASSQRLSGLPNEQFF	TGCGCCAGCAGCCAAAGGCTTTCGGGACTTCCCAATGAGCAGTTCTTC
17	NA	TRBV4-1	NA	TRBJ2-3	CASSQDLRADGTDTQYF	TGCGCCAGCAGCCAAGATCTGAGAGCGGATGGGACAGATACGCAGTATTTT
17	NA	TRBV6-2/TRBV6-3	TRBD1	TRBJ2-3	CASSTLWTGRTTDTQYF	TGTGCCAGCAGTACCTTATGGACAGGCCGAACCACAGATACGCAGTATTTT
16	many	TRBV20-1	TRBD1	TRBJ1-4	CSARDGGTANNEKLFF	TGCAGTGCTAGAGATGGGGGGACAGCCAACAATGAAAAACTGTTTTTT
15	NA	TRBV6-2/TRBV6-3	NA	TRBJ2-2	CASSLALSGTGELFF	TGTGCCAGCAGTCTAGCTCTGAGCGGTACCGGGGAGCTGTTTTTT
14	few	TRBV6-2/TRBV6-3	NA	TRBJ2-2	CASSYSNGDGELFF	TGTGCCAGCAGTTACTCAAACGGGGACGGGGAGCTGTTTTTT
16	NA	TRBV6-1	TRBD2	TRBJ2-7	CASSSRSSGDTYEQYF	TGTGCCAGCAGTTCGAGGTCTAGCGGAGACACCTACGAGCAGTACTTC
16	NA	TRBV28	NA	TRBJ1-2	CASSLPQGSPNYGYTF	TGTGCCAGCAGCTTGCCACAGGGTAGTCCTAACTATGGCTACACCTTC
19	many	TRBV20-1	NA	TRBJ1-5	CSARDKAVSFFDSNQPQHF	TGCAGTGCTAGAGATAAGGCAGTGAGTTTTTTTGATAGCAATCAGCCCCAGCATTTT
19	few	TRBV4-1	TRBD2	TRBJ2-1	CASSQDLAGGRSSYNEQFF	TGCGCCAGCAGCCAAGACCTAGCGGGAGGCCGAAGCTCCTACAATGAGCAGTTCTTC
14	NA	TRBV19	TRBD2	TRBJ2-7	CASSPWGGSVEQYF	TGTGCCAGTAGTCCCTGGGGGGGATCGGTCGAGCAGTACTTC
14	many	TRBV28	TRBD1	TRBJ2-5	CASSLPGQQETQYF	TGTGCCAGCAGTCTCCCGGGACAGCAAGAGACCCAGTACTTC